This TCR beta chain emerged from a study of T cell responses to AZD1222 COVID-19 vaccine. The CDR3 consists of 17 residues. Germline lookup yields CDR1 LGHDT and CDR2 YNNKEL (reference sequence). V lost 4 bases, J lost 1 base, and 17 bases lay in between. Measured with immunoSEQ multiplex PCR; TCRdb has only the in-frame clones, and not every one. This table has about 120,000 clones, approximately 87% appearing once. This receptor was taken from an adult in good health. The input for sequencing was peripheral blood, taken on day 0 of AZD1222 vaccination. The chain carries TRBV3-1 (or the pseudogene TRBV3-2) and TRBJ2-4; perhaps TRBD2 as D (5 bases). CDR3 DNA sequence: TGTGCCAGCAGCCCGGGGAAATGGGGTTACGCCAAAAACATTCAGTACTTC. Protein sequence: CASSPGKWGYAKNIQYF.